This record covers a single TCR beta chain. Its antigen is unidentified. Sorting of CD4+ naive, central memory, regulatory and stem cell-like memory cells was performed via CD45RO/CCR7/CD25/CD127/CD95/CD27. The data derive from a study of beta chain features in type 1 diabetes. Findings and limits, study-wide: Patients with type 1 diabetes carried fewer insertions and had more deletions at their VDJ junctions. Sequencing from cDNA could over-represent high-TCR-expressing cells. Sampled from patients, naive, central memory and Treg TCRB repertoires appeared more similar than those sampled from healthy donors. Moderate but significant shortening of TCRB CDR3s was recorded in all four CD4+ subsets from Type 1 diabetes patients.

TCRB transcripts that were expressed got sequenced, as all of the isolated RNA had been reverse transcribed. Data came from immunoSEQ multiplex PCR; TCRdb stores just in-frame clones and leaves some out. Found here are some 640,000 clones, roughly 13% of them singletons; the top ten hold roughly 0.04%. Germline assignment: CDR1 SGDLS and CDR2 YYNGEE. V lost 2 bases to trimming and J lost 3 bases, with 11 bases between them. This CDR3 is 14 amino acids long. The chain combines TRBV9 with TRBJ2-5; a possible D gene is TRBD2 (6 bases). Sequenced input: naive CD4+ T cells from blood. This sequence was found in a young man with type 1 diabetes. The CDR3 loop is CASSVGGLEETQYF. The CDR3 DNA reads TGTGCCAGCAGCGTTGGGGGACTGGAAGAGACCCAGTACTTC.